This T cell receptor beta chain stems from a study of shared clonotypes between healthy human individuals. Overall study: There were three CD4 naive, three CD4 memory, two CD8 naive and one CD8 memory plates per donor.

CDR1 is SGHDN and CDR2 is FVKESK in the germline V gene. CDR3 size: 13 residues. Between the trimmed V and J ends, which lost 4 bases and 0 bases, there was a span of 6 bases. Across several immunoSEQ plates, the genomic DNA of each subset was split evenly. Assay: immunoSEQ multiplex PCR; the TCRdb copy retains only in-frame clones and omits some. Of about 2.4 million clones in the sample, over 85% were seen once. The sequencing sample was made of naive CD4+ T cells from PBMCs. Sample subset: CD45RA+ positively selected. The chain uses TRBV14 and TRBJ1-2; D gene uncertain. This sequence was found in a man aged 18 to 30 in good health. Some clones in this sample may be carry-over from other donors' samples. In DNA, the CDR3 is TGTGCCAGCAGCCCTCGATCTAACTATGGCTACACCTTC. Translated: CASSPRSNYGYTF.